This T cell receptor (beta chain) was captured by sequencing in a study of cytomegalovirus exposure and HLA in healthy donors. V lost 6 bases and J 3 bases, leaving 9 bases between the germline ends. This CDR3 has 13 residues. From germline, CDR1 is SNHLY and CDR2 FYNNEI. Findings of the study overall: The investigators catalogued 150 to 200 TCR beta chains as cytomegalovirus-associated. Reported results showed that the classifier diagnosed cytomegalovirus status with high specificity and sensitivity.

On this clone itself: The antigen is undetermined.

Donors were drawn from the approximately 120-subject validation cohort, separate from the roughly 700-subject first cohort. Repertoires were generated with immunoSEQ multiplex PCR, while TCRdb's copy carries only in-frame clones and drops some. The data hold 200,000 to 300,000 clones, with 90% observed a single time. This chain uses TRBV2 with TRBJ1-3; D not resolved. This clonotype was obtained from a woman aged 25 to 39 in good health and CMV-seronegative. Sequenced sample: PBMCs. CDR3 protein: CASSGYSGNTIYF. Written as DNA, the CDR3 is TGTGCCAGCAGCGGATACAGTGGAAACACCATATATTTT.